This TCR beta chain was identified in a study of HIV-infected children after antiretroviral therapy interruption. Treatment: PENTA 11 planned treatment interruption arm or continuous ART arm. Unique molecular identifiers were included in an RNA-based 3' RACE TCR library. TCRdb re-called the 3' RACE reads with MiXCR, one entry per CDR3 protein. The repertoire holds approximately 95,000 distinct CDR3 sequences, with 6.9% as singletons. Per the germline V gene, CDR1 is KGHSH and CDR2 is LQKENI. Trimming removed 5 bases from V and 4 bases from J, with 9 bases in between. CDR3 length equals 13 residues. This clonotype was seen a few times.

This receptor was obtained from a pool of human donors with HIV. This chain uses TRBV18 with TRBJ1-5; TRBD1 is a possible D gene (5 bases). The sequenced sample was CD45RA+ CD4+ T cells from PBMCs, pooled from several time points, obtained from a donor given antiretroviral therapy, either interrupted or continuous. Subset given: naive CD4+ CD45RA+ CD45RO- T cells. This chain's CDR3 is CASSNQGNQPQHF. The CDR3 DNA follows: TGTGCCAGCTCAAACCAGGGAAATCAGCCCCAGCATTTT.